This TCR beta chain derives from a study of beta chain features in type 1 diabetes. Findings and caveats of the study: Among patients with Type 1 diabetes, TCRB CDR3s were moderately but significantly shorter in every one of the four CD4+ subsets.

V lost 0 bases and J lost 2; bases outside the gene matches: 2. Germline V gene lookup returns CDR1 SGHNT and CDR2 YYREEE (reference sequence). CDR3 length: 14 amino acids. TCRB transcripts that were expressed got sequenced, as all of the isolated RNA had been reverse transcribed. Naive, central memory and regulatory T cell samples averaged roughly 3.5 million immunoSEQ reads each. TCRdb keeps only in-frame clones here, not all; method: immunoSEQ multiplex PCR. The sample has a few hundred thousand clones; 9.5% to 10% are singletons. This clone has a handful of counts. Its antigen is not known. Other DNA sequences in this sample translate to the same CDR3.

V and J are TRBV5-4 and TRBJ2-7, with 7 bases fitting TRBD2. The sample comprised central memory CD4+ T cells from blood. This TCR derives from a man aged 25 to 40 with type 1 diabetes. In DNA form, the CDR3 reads TGTGCCAGCAGCTTGGCCAGCGGGGCCTACGAGCAGTACTTC. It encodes CASSLASGAYEQYF.